The 20 T cell receptor beta chains reported below all come from one sample, sequenced in a study of cytomegalovirus exposure and HLA in healthy donors (TCRdb year 2017). Libraries came from the immunoSEQ multiplex PCR assay. A mixture of 60 forward primers for TCR Vbeta segments and 13 reverse primers for TCR Jbeta segments was used in the multiplex PCR. This immuneACCESS table, as held by TCRdb, lists in-frame sequences with V and J called but not all clones. Of the missing ones, under half trace to an unresolved V gene in checked studies; the others have no known cause. For this sample there are 100,000 or so clones; 63% appear just once. The top ten clones comprise 6.3% of the sample. The specimen sequenced was PBMCs. All receptors derive from a woman in her twenties or thirties in good health and CMV-seronegative.

The chain is built from TRBV19 and TRBJ1-1; D not resolved. CDR3 length: 12 amino acids. Trimming shortened V by 7 bases and J by 10 bases, and 16 bases separated the two germline ends. CDR1 and CDR2 (germline): LNHDA, SQIVND (reference sequence). DNA for the CDR3: TGTGCCAGTATAAGAATCCCGGGAGGAGCTTTCTTT. It translates to CASIRIPGGAFF.

The chain uses TRBV6-6 and TRBJ2-3; 8 bases map to TRBD2. CDR1 and CDR2 from the germline V gene are MNHNY and SVGAGI (reference sequence). CDR3 length: 16 amino acids. The J segment lost 3 bases and the V segment lost 6 bases, leaving 11 bases of the junction unmatched. As DNA, the CDR3 is TGTGCCAGCAGCCGATTTAGCGGGAAGGGAACAGATACGCAGTATTTT. It translates to CASSRFSGKGTDTQYF.

The CDR3 DNA follows: TGTGCCAGCTTACTGGCAGATAATGACAGGTATGCTGTCGGGGAGCTGTTTTTT. Amino acid sequence: CASLLADNDRYAVGELFF. The V and J genes are TRBV14 and TRBJ2-2; weak D call: TRBD1 (6 bases). Looked up from germline, CDR1 is SGHDN and CDR2 is FVKESK. V gave up 8 bases and J gave up 7 bases, with 29 bases separating them. This CDR3 is built from 18 residues.

The chain couples TRBV25-1 to TRBJ2-7, with 11 bases fitting TRBD2. The CDR3 extends over 13 amino acids. Germline V gene lookup returns CDR1 MGHDK and CDR2 SYGVNS. The V gene end was trimmed by 5 bases and the J gene end by 3 bases; junction bases not matched to a gene: 0. The CDR3 spells CASSLAGGYEQYF. In DNA form, the CDR3 reads TGTGCCAGCAGTCTAGCGGGAGGCTACGAGCAGTACTTC.

V is TRBV6-6 and J is TRBJ1-5; possible D gene TRBD1, 6 bases. The CDR3 runs 16 residues. Germline V gene sequence: CDR1 MNHNY, CDR2 SVGAGI (reference sequence). The V end was cut by 4 bases, the J end by 4 bases, with 17 bases between. CDR3 DNA: TGTGCCAGCAGTTCGATTTTAGGACAGCAGAATCAGCCCCAGCATTTT. The encoded protein is CASSSILGQQNQPQHF.

The chain carries TRBV5-5 and TRBJ2-1; 8 nucleotides line up with TRBD2. CDR1 and CDR2 from the germline V gene are SGHKS and YYEKEE (reference sequence). Losses at the gene ends were 4 bases for V and 0 bases for J; bases not matched to a gene: 3. There are 15 residues in the CDR3. The CDR3 loop is CASSIGLASYNEQFF. CDR3 DNA sequence: TGTGCCAGCAGCATCGGACTAGCCTCCTACAATGAGCAGTTCTTC.

This clone was found a few times. This rearrangement joins TRBV6-5 to TRBJ2-7; tentatively, D is TRBD1 (5 bases). The CDR3 has 14 amino acids. Germline CDR1 reads MNHEY; CDR2 reads SVGAGI. V lost 5 bases and J 0 bases, leaving 11 bases between the germline ends. The CDR3 sequence is CASSPRQNSYEQYF. CDR3 sequence (DNA): TGTGCCAGCAGTCCTAGACAGAACTCCTACGAGCAGTACTTC.

The chain couples TRBV2 to TRBJ2-1; 12 bases are shared with TRBD2. The junction had 10 bases not matched to a gene; V was cut back by 11 bases and J by 8 bases. The CDR3 is 14 amino acids. The germline V gene has CDR1 SNHLY and CDR2 FYNNEI. Here the CDR3 reads CAGRGLAGSDEQFF. The CDR3 region has the DNA TGTGCCGGTAGGGGACTAGCGGGTTCTGATGAGCAGTTCTTC.

This clone was seen a few times. The V call is TRBV5-8, the J call TRBJ2-7, with 7 bases aligning to TRBD1. This CDR3 spans 14 amino acids. The V segment lost 3 bases and the J segment 6 bases; nucleotides outside the gene matches: 9. Germline V gene data show CDR1 as SGHTS and CDR2 as YDEGEE. DNA of the CDR3: TGTGCCAGCAGCTGGGACAGCAGTTTTGGCGAGCAGTACTTC. Its protein product is CASSWDSSFGEQYF.

The J gene is TRBJ2-3, the V gene TRBV7-2, with D possibly TRBD2 on 6 matching bases. This CDR3 is 15 amino acids long. V was trimmed by 0 bases and J by 4 bases, leaving 11 bases between them. The germline V gene encodes CDR1 SGHTA and CDR2 FQGNSA. CDR3 coding DNA: TGTGCCAGCAGCTTAGCGGGGGGAGGCGCAGATACGCAGTATTTT. Its translation is CASSLAGGGADTQYF.

V gene TRBV27 combines with J gene TRBJ2-7, with a tentative D call TRBD1 (5 bases). Looked up from germline, CDR1 is MNHEY and CDR2 is SMNVEV (reference sequence). This CDR3 contains 14 residues. The germline V and J ends were trimmed by 3 bases and 2 bases, with 11 bases remaining between them. The CDR3: CASSFSQDTYEQYF. Written as DNA, the CDR3 is TGTGCCAGCAGTTTCTCCCAGGACACCTACGAGCAGTACTTC.

The chain recombines TRBV5-1 with TRBJ2-7; possible D gene TRBD2, 6 bases. CDR3 length: 17 residues. The V and J ends lost 4 bases and 1 base respectively, with 21 bases between them. Germline-derived CDR1 and CDR2 are SGHRS and YFSETQ. CDR3 protein: CASSIGSGRLRSYEQYF. The CDR3 DNA reads TGCGCCAGCAGCATAGGTTCGGGGAGGCTACGTTCCTACGAGCAGTACTTC.

The table lists this clone with a few counts. The chain uses TRBV10-2 and TRBJ1-1, with 7 nucleotides matching TRBD1. CDR3 length: 17 residues. The germline gives CDR1 WSHSY, CDR2 SAAADI. J was trimmed by 0 bases and V by 6 bases; bases with no gene match: 13. The CDR3 DNA follows: TGCGCCAGCAGGGGTTTTGCAGGGGGGACCATGAACACTGAAGCTTTCTTT. Its protein is CASRGFAGGTMNTEAFF.

This clone was detected ten times or more. Here the CDR3 DNA reads TGTGCCAGCAGCTCGTGGACAGGGGCGGCCTACGAGCAGTACTTC. Translated, it gives CASSSWTGAAYEQYF. The J gene is TRBJ2-7, the V gene TRBV5-6; 9 bases are shared with TRBD1. Germline V lookup: CDR1 SGHDT, CDR2 YYEEEE. The CDR3 extends over 15 amino acids. Losses at the gene ends were 3 bases for V and 2 bases for J; bases not matched to a gene: 6.

This clone has a handful of counts. J is TRBJ2-2 and V is TRBV7-8, with TRBD2 matching over 9 bases. CDR1 is SGHVS and CDR2 is FQNEAQ in the germline V gene. The V segment lost 4 bases and the J segment 3 bases; nucleotides outside the gene matches: 9. The CDR3 runs to 17 residues. The CDR3 loop reads CASSSPALAGYTGELFF. DNA of the CDR3: TGTGCCAGCAGCTCGCCCGCTCTAGCGGGATACACCGGGGAGCTGTTTTTT. The full variable domain, rest sourced from reference TRBV7-8 and TRBJ2-2, is GAGVSQSPRYKVAKRGQDVALRCDPISGHVSLFWYQQALGQGPEFLTYFQNEAQLDKSGLPSDRFFAERPEGSVSTLKIQRTQQEDSAVYLCASSSPALAGYTGELFFGEGSRLTVL.

This clone was counted between two and nine times. The J gene is TRBJ2-3, the V gene TRBV29-1; D unclear. The CDR3 consists of 14 residues. V was trimmed by 3 bases and J by 0 bases, leaving 10 bases between them. In germline, CDR1 is SQVTM, CDR2 ANQGSEA. The CDR3 spells CSVDAGPSTDTQYF. CDR3 DNA: TGCAGCGTTGATGCAGGCCCAAGCACAGATACGCAGTATTTT.

V gene TRBV7-8 combines with J gene TRBJ2-1, with D perhaps matching TRBD2 (6 bases). CDR3 length: 13 amino acids. CDR1 is SGHVS, CDR2 FQNEAQ, per germline. V was cut by 5 bases and J by 7 bases, with 12 bases left in between. CDR3 bases: TGTGCCAGCAGCCCCGGGACTTATAATGAGCAGTTCTTC. Translated: CASSPGTYNEQFF.

This clone has just one count. The chain recombines TRBV27 with TRBJ1-1; tentatively, D is TRBD1 (6 bases). V was pared by 6 bases and J by 5 bases, with 13 bases between. CDR1 MNHEY and CDR2 SMNVEV come from the germline V gene (reference sequence). The CDR3 runs to 13 residues. Here the CDR3 reads CASRSEGGTEAFF. The CDR3 DNA sequence: TGTGCCAGCAGGTCTGAGGGGGGGACTGAAGCTTTCTTT.

CDR3: CASSVLLAEADTQYF. In DNA, the CDR3 is TGTGCCAGCAGCGTACTACTAGCGGAAGCAGATACGCAGTATTTT. The chain recombines TRBV9 with TRBJ2-3; 8 bases are a match to TRBD2. Looked up from germline, CDR1 is SGDLS and CDR2 is YYNGEE. The CDR3 consists of 15 residues. V trimming: 1 base; J trimming: 4 bases; junction bases outside the gene matches: 5.

This clone was seen a few times. The J gene is TRBJ1-1, the V gene TRBV4-1; maybe TRBD1 (6 bases). Trimming removed 4 bases from V and 0 bases from J, with 18 bases in between. Germline V lookup: CDR1 MGHRA, CDR2 YSYEKL. The CDR3 length is 17 residues. CDR3 DNA: TGCGCCAGCAGCCTCCACCTGGGGGGGCCCCTGAACACTGAAGCTTTCTTT. It specifies CASSLHLGGPLNTEAFF.